Described below is a single T cell receptor (beta chain) sequence and its context. The specificity of this receptor is unknown. At one boundary the junction diverges from the germline segment, which might be a read error. Spanning cysteine to phenylalanine, the CDR3 consists of 14 amino acids. The CDR3 DNA has 42 bases and is translated from base 1. CDR1 and CDR2, per the germline V gene (reference sequence), are SSHAT and FNYEAQ. These data are taken from a study of vaccination and CD4 T cells after COVID-19 (dated by TCRdb to 2022 to 2024). Background on the whole study: Convalescent patients had a positive SARS-CoV-2 result on nasal swab PCR, and of these patients, fewer than ten had mild disease and one had severe disease. The convalescent cohort comprised six males and four females, including two Hispanic individuals, seven Caucasians, two Asians and one multiracial person. Two doses of either the Pfizer-BioNTech BNT162b2 vaccine (n=8) or the Moderna mRNA-1273 vaccine (n=2) were administered to participants. Post-COVID blood samples were collected from convalescent patients a median of around 100 days after diagnosis, with a range of roughly 30 to 170 days. Post-vaccine blood samples were taken a median of approximately 76 days after the second vaccine dose, with a range of 14 to 241 days. The cultures were stimulated with overlapping spike peptide pools from SARS-CoV-2 and from the common cold coronaviruses HCoV-NL63, HCoV-OC43 and HCoV-229E. Control cultures received a CEFX viral epitope pool as the positive control, an HIV-1 Nef peptide pool as the negative control, or no peptide. In around 10 COVID-19 convalescent patients and a few infection-naive healthy vaccine recipients, researchers compared the spike-specific CD4+ TCR repertoire from before mRNA vaccination with the repertoire from after. Results the study describes overall, beyond this receptor: Nearly all vaccine-specific clones in convalescent patients (304 of 307) were mono-reactive for SARS-CoV-2 spike rather than cross-reactive with common cold coronaviruses. Relatively few convalescent patients were included in the study, and early timepoints after natural infection were not analyzed. Although the median number of SARS-CoV-2-reactive clonotypes went up from roughly 20 after infection to around 40 after vaccination, the increase was not significant. Among the post-vaccine SARS-CoV-2-reactive clones in convalescent patients, a median about 86% showed up only after vaccination, which suggests vaccine-specific priming.

Receptor amplification or capture employed PCR. At the Johns Hopkins FTIC core, DNA from the cultured CD4+ T cells underwent TCR sequencing with the Oncomine TCR Beta short-read assay. The QIAamp micro DNA kit was used to extract genomic DNA from the cultured CD4+ T cells. Oncomine TCR Beta libraries from cultured CD4+ T cells were pooled with unique dual indexes and sequenced on an Illumina iSeq 100. On the authors' methods: Non-productive sequences were removed, and CDR3s not starting with C, not ending with F or W, or shorter than 7 amino acids were discarded. Antigen-specific clonotypes were identified with the MANAFEST web application by comparing peptide-stimulated wells with reference and other culture wells. For a clone to be called positive, the clone needed an FDR below 0.05, an odds ratio above 5, and a productive frequency above 0.1% in at least two of three replicate wells. A clonotype was classed as cross-reactive if the clonotype showed significant expansion both in SARS-CoV-2 spike wells and in at least one common cold coronavirus spike condition. Using R version 3.6.1, CDR3 homology was evaluated through Levenshtein distances (stringdist) along with unrooted phylogenetic trees (ape). TCRdb passed the public sequencing reads through fastp at Q25 and MiXCR, retaining productive beta sequences. Entries are consolidated by CDR3 protein sequence, retaining the most common genes and DNA. TCRdb's processing, not the authors' own work, is the source of the V and J calls. The table for this sample lists around 20,000 distinct CDR3 sequences; around 50% of them were counted only once. The ten largest clones add up to around 5.5% of the sample.

Sample treatment or condition, as interpreted from the label and publication: roughly 10-day PBMC culture with coronavirus spike peptide pools or control peptides (ViraFEST assay). The study used the ViraFEST assay, which expanded antigen-specific T cells with peptide pools and then identified expanded clonotypes by TCR sequencing. Positive SARS-CoV-2 PCR tests in the convalescent patients dated from March to December 2020, before Alpha, Beta and Delta variants emerged in the United States. Each well held around 2 million PBMCs cultured in IMDM containing around 5% human AB serum and around 10 IU/ml IL-2, with 10 ug/ml peptide pools added. Half of the culture medium was replaced with fresh IL-2-containing medium on days 3 and 7. Once the cells had been in culture for over nine days, the EasySep CD4+ T cell isolation kit was used to isolate CD4+ T cells by negative selection. Ficoll-Paque Plus gradient centrifugation was used to isolate PBMCs from whole blood, and the isolated PBMCs were then either used fresh or cryopreserved at -140C. Each culture condition was generally run in triplicate wells.

The sample was CD4+ T cells from blood, cultured in vitro. The receptor was derived from a human donor who had recovered from COVID-19. The V and J segments used are TRBV7-7 and TRBJ2-1; 7 middle bases align to TRBD1. The DNA sequence is TGTGCTAGCAGCTTAGACAGGGATTCCCATGAGCAGTTCTTC. Its protein product is CASSLDRDSHEQFF.